This record concerns one T cell receptor beta chain sequence. The antigen this receptor binds is unknown. Nothing much larger sits one base from this clone, and base qualities are not available. Donors formed part of the validation cohort, which comprised over a hundred subjects and was distinct from the first cohort of 666 subjects. The data are from a study of cytomegalovirus exposure and HLA in healthy donors (TCRdb year 2017). Turning to the overall study: According to a later analysis, the 120 validation repertoires were produced on the same platform as the approximately 600 repertoires of the first cohort. The aim of the study was to test whether cataloging public T cell receptors could identify signatures of past pathogen exposure. Besides the first cohort of around 700 subjects, a separate validation cohort made up of 90 to 150 different subjects was used. To predict cytomegalovirus infection status, the study combined high-throughput TCR immunosequencing, statistical association of individual TCRs with disease status, and machine learning.

Between the V and J ends, shortened by 4 bases and 4 bases respectively, the junction contains 16 bases. CDR1 SGHAT and CDR2 FQNNGV were looked up in the germline V gene. Spanning cysteine to phenylalanine, the CDR3 consists of 15 amino acids. The entry retains the CDR3 DNA only, 45 bases that are in frame from base 1. The library was generated by the immunoSEQ multiplex PCR assay. Processing in the source paper ran as follows. A statistical classification framework was built for diagnosing cytomegalovirus status from the catalog of TCR beta chain sequences. TCRdb's version of the immuneACCESS table is confined to in-frame rearrangements and falls short of the full clone set. An unresolved V gene accounts for under half of the shortfall where checked; the remainder is of unknown origin. V and J calls and clone size are given by that table; D and trimming were obtained from the DNA. The sample yields roughly 150,000 clones; approximately 90% were counted once. The ten largest clonotypes hold 2.5% to 3% of the sample.

Study-wide findings and limitations: Cytomegalovirus status was reported to be diagnosed by the classifier with high specificity and sensitivity in both the original and validation cohorts. Subsequent analysis determined that TCRs grouped into clusters in the first cohort also showed a tendency toward co-occurrence across the roughly 120 validation repertoires, and roughly 95% of cluster scores exceeded 0. A total of 164 TCR beta chains were listed by the study as associated with cytomegalovirus. Most TCR sequences were observed very rarely across donors, whereas some public TCRs were present in many individuals. A later analysis had no HLA typing for the validation cohort, so co-occurrence there was scored across all 130 or so repertoires. In vitro tests confirmed that three of the cytomegalovirus-associated TCR beta chains recognize cytomegalovirus antigens. It was suggested by the authors that the approach could potentially be generalized to other disease states and immunological phenotypes.

The chain uses TRBV11-2 and TRBJ1-2; perhaps TRBD1 is the D gene, with 6 bases matching. The origin of this receptor is a man younger than 35 in good health and CMV-seronegative. The sample comprised PBMCs. The CDR3 loop reads CASSSLDTGIYGYTF. The sequenced DNA: TGTGCCAGCAGCTCCCTAGATACAGGGATCTATGGCTACACCTTC.